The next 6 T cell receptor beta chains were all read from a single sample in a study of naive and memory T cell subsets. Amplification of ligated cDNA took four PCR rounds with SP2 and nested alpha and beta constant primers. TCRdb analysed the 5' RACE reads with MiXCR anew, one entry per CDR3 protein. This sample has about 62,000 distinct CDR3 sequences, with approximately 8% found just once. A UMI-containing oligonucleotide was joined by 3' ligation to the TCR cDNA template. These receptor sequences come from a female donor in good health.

CDR3 amino acids: CASNPGTSGGKTQYF. The CDR3 bases are TGTGCCAGTAACCCCGGGACTAGCGGGGGAAAGACCCAGTACTTC. The chain is built from TRBV2 and TRBJ2-5, with TRBD2 matching 14 bases. Germline V gives CDR1 SNHLY, CDR2 FYNNEI. This CDR3 region has 15 residues. The ends lost 9 bases at V and 6 bases at J; junction bases unmatched: 9.

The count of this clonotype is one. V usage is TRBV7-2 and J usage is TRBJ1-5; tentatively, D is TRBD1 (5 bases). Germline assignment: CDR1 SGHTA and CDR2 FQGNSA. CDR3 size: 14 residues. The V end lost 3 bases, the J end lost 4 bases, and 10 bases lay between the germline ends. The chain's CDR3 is CASSFPGGNQPQHF. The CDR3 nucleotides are TGTGCCAGCAGCTTTCCTGGGGGGAATCAGCCCCAGCATTTT.

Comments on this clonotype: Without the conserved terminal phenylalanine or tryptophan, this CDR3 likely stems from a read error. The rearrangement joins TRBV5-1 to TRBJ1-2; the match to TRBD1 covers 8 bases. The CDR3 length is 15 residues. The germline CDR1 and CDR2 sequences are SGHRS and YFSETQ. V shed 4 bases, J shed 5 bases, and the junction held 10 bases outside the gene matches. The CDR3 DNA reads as TGCGCCAGCAGCAAGGAAATGGACAGGGATTATGGCTACACCATC. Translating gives CASSKEMDRDYGYTI.

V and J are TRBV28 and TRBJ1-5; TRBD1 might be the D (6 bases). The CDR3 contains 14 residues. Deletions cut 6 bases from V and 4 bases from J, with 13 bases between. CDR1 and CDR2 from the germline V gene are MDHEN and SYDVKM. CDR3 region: CASRSQGRNQPQHF. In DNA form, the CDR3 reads TGTGCCAGCAGATCACAGGGTCGGAATCAGCCCCAGCATTTT. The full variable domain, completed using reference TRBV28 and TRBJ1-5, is DVKVTQSSRYLVKRTGEKVFLECVQDMDHENMFWYRQDPGLGLRLIYFSYDVKMKEKGDIPEGYSVSREKKERFSLILESASTNQTSMYLCASRSQGRNQPQHFGDGTRLSIL.

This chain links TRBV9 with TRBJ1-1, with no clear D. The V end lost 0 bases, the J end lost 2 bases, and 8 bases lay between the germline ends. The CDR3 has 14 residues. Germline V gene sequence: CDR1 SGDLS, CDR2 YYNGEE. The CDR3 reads CASSVGGTNTEAFF. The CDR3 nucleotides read TGTGCCAGCAGCGTAGGAGGCACTAACACTGAAGCTTTCTTT.

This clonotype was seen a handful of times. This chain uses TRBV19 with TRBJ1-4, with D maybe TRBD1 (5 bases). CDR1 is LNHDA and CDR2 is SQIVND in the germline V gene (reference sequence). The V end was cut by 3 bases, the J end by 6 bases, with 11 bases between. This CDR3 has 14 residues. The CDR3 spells CASSMGLTYEKLFF. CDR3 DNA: TGTGCCAGTAGTATGGGACTTACTTATGAAAAACTGTTTTTT.